This T cell receptor (beta chain) emerged from a study of cytomegalovirus exposure and HLA in healthy donors. Primers for the PCR totalled 60 Vbeta and 13 Jbeta. Libraries were prepared by immunoSEQ multiplex PCR; TCRdb keeps only in-frame clonotypes and omits some of them. This sample yields approximately 150,000 clones, of which 75% to 85% are seen a single time; about 7% belongs to the top ten. The TCR was taken from a man aged 25 to 40 in good health and CMV-seropositive. Material for sequencing was PBMCs.

The CDR3 loop reads CASKGQGAGYTF. The CDR3 coding sequence is TGTGCCAGTAAAGGTCAGGGGGCTGGCTACACCTTC. This chain connects TRBV19 to TRBJ1-2; 8 bases align to TRBD1. V shed 7 bases and J 7 bases; nucleotides not matched to a gene: 5. Germline V CDR1 and CDR2: LNHDA, SQIVND (reference sequence). CDR3 length: 12 residues.